The next 7 T cell receptor beta chains were all read from a single sample in a study of T cells in localized non-small cell lung cancer. Repertoires were generated with immunoSEQ multiplex PCR, while TCRdb's copy carries only in-frame clones and drops some. This sample has approximately 1,300 clones, with 20% to 25% found just once. Sequencing was performed on lung tumor tissue, taken before any cancer treatment. Every receptor here comes from a man aged 40 to 75 with stage III lung adenocarcinoma.

The rearrangement links TRBV9 to TRBJ1-2, with D uncertain. V dropped 0 bases and J dropped 2 bases, with 8 bases sitting between them. The CDR3 consists of 14 residues. Germline V gene lookup returns CDR1 SGDLS and CDR2 YYNGEE. CDR3 residues: CASSVGTENYGYTF. The CDR3 DNA is TGTGCCAGCAGCGTAGGGACGGAGAACTATGGCTACACCTTC.

The sample holds a few counts of this clone. The genes are TRBV6-8 and TRBJ2-5; perhaps TRBD1 as D (5 bases). CDR3 length: 12 residues. CDR1 is MNHGY, CDR2 SAAAGT, per germline. V lost 8 bases to trimming and J lost 6 bases, with 13 bases between them. CDR3 nucleotides: TGTGCCAGCGCGGATTTGGGGCAGACCCAGTACTTC. It is translated as CASADLGQTQYF.

This clone was picked up a small number of times. This chain links TRBV6-8 with TRBJ2-7, with 8 bases matching TRBD1. The germline V gene encodes CDR1 MNHGY and CDR2 SAAAGT. The CDR3 covers 14 residues. Trimming cost V 6 bases and J 5 bases; bases outside gene matches: 9. CDR3 region: CASSPRTGLDEQYF. The CDR3 DNA follows: TGTGCCAGCAGCCCAAGGACAGGGCTGGACGAGCAGTACTTC.

This clone was seen a handful of times. The V call is TRBV11-3, the J call TRBJ1-1, with 8 positions matching TRBD1. CDR3 length: 16 residues. V shed 4 bases, J shed 11 bases, and the junction held 18 bases outside the gene matches. Germline V gene data show CDR1 as SGHNT and CDR2 as YENEEA. CDR3 protein: CASSSPNTPGGAAAFF. CDR3 in DNA: TGTGCCAGCAGCTCGCCAAACACCCCAGGGGGCGCGGCGGCTTTCTTT.

Within the sample, this clone is large (0.1 to 1%). This chain uses TRBV29-1 with TRBJ2-2, with 10 bases fitting TRBD2. V was clipped by 5 bases and J by 5 bases; unmatched bases: 5. Looked up from germline, CDR1 is SQVTM and CDR2 is ANQGSEA. CDR3 length: 14 amino acids. The CDR3 coding sequence is TGCAGCGTTTCGCCTAGCGGGAGTACCGGGGAGCTGTTTTTT. It specifies CSVSPSGSTGELFF.

This clone occurred a few times. The V and J genes are TRBV9 and TRBJ1-4, with D uncertain. The germline gives CDR1 SGDLS, CDR2 YYNGEE. With 0 bases removed from V and 0 bases from J, the gap between germline ends came to 3 bases. The CDR3 consists of 14 residues. CDR3 in amino acids: CASSVAATNEKLFF. DNA for the CDR3: TGTGCCAGCAGCGTAGCCGCAACTAATGAAAAACTGTTTTTT.

This clone is large. V gene TRBV9 combines with J gene TRBJ1-5; 7 bases map to TRBD1. V lost 3 bases and J lost 4; bases outside the gene matches: 7. This CDR3 comprises 15 residues. Germline V gene sequence: CDR1 SGDLS, CDR2 YYNGEE. The CDR3: CASSEGGAGNQPQHF. CDR3 DNA sequence: TGTGCCAGCAGCGAAGGGGGCGCCGGTAATCAGCCCCAGCATTTT.